The source of this T cell receptor (beta chain) is a study of blood T cell repertoires in COVID-19. Produced via immunoSEQ multiplex PCR; TCRdb's table is partial and in-frame only. The sample comprises about 110,000 clones, about 85% of which are singletons, and more than 4.5% rests with the top ten. This clone was detected only a few times. V gave up 4 bases and J gave up 4 bases; unmatched junction bases: 2. The CDR3 covers 13 residues. Germline CDR1 is SGHKS and CDR2 is YYEKEE (reference sequence). This receptor was identified in a human donor in a cohort sampled during active COVID-19. The rearrangement links TRBV5-5 to TRBJ1-1; 9 bases match TRBD1. The sample consisted of peripheral blood. The CDR3 DNA is TGTGCCAGCAGCGTGACAGGGGGCACTGAAGCTTTCTTT. This translates into CASSVTGGTEAFF.